A selection of T cell receptor beta chains follows, all from one sample in a study of blood T cell repertoires in COVID-19. The protocol was immunoSEQ multiplex PCR, while the TCRdb copy is restricted to in-frame clones and leaves out a portion. The sample lists 26,000 or so clones, 92% occurring once. The material sequenced was peripheral blood. The receptors stem from a human donor in a cohort sampled during active COVID-19. The CDR3 runs from the conserved cysteine through the conserved F or W. D genes are given only for firm matches. Size is stated for part of the rows, as once, few or many counts, or as a class when the clone is expanded.

j_call	d_call	clone_size	v_call	cdr3_nt	cdr3_aa
TRBJ2-7	TRBD1	.	TRBV10-3	TGTGCCATCAGGGGGGGACAGGGACTTTTTTACGAGCAGTACTTC	CAIRGGQGLFYEQYF
TRBJ2-1	TRBD1	.	TRBV5-1	TGCGCCAGCAGCCGCCGGGGGACAGGGGGCGTGAGCTCCTACAATGAGCAGTTCTTC	CASSRRGTGGVSSYNEQFF
TRBJ2-5	.	.	TRBV9	TGTGCCAGCAGCGTAGACGCGGGCGGGGAGACCCAGTACTTC	CASSVDAGGETQYF
TRBJ2-3	.	.	TRBV7-2	TGTGCCAGCAGCTTACTCTGGGCGAGCCTTAGCACAGATACGCAGTATTTT	CASSLLWASLSTDTQYF
TRBJ2-7	TRBD1	.	TRBV9	TGTGCCAGCAGCGTAGGAGGGACAGGGTGGCAGTACTTC	CASSVGGTGWQYF
TRBJ1-2	.	once	TRBV4-1	TGCGCCAGCAGCCAAGGCGGGGGGGCTCATCCCTATGGCTACACCTTC	CASSQGGGAHPYGYTF
TRBJ1-2	TRBD1	.	TRBV6-1	TGTGCCAGCAGTGAAGCCTTGGGACAGGGAGGAGGCTACACCTTC	CASSEALGQGGGYTF
TRBJ2-3	TRBD2	.	TRBV4-2	TGTGCCAGCAGCCAAGATGAGGGACTAGAAAGTACGCAGTATTTT	CASSQDEGLESTQYF
TRBJ1-1	TRBD1	.	TRBV5-6	TGTGCCAGCAGCTTCGGGACAGCTCATTATGGGGGGACTGAAGCTTTCTTT	CASSFGTAHYGGTEAFF
TRBJ1-5	TRBD1	.	TRBV7-2	TGTGCCAGCAGGCAAGGGACAGTGAATCAGCCCCAGCATTTT	CASRQGTVNQPQHF
TRBJ2-5	.	.	TRBV4-2	TGTGCCAGCAGCCAATCCGCCGGGGAGACCCAGTACTTC	CASSQSAGETQYF
TRBJ2-7	.	.	TRBV5-4	TGTGCCAGCAGCTTAGGAGGAGACAACTACGAGCAGTACTTC	CASSLGGDNYEQYF
TRBJ2-1	.	.	TRBV15	TGTGCCACCAGCAGGGGTCGACAGGAATGGTTCAATGAGCAGTTCTTC	CATSRGRQEWFNEQFF
TRBJ2-5	.	.	TRBV5-4	TGTGCCAGCGGGGGGAACCAAGAGACCCAGTACTTC	CASGGNQETQYF
TRBJ1-2	TRBD1	few	TRBV18	TGTGCCAGCTCATCTCCGGGACAGGGGCGCGGCTACACCTTC	CASSSPGQGRGYTF
TRBJ1-6	TRBD1	.	TRBV5-8	TGTGCCAGCATGGACAGGAGACATAATTCACCCCTCCACTTT	CASMDRRHNSPLHF
TRBJ1-1	.	.	TRBV5-4	TGTGCCAGCAGCTTTTCAACGAGTGAAGCTTTCTTT	CASSFSTSEAFF
TRBJ2-7	.	.	TRBV6-5	TGTGCCAGCAGGAGGGACTTGGGGCCGTCCTGGGGGTACTTC	CASRRDLGPSWGYF
TRBJ2-4	TRBD2	.	TRBV24-1	TGTGCCACCAGTGACTGGACTAGCGGCAAAAACATTCAGTACTTC	CATSDWTSGKNIQYF
TRBJ1-3	TRBD1	.	TRBV9	TGTGCCAGCAGCGGGACAGGGGGCTGGGAAAACACCATATATTTT	CASSGTGGWENTIYF
TRBJ2-6	.	once	TRBV18	TGTGCCAGAGAAAGAGAGCGGACGCCCCCTCTGGTTGGGGCCAACGTCCTGACTTTC	CARERERTPPLVGANVLTF
TRBJ2-5	.	.	TRBV2	TGTGCCAGCAGCCTAAAAGAGACCCAGTACTTC	CASSLKETQYF
TRBJ2-5	.	.	TRBV19	TGTGCCAGTAGTATTATGGAGGGGACCCAGTACTTC	CASSIMEGTQYF
TRBJ1-2	.	.	TRBV3-1/TRBV3-2	TGTGCCAGCAGCCAAGATCTGAGGACTGCGTCCCACACCTTC	CASSQDLRTASHTF
TRBJ1-5	.	.	TRBV27	TGTGCCAGCAGTCGACAGGTTCTTAGCAATCAGCCCCAGCATTTT	CASSRQVLSNQPQHF
TRBJ2-5	TRBD2	.	TRBV5-6	TGTGCCAGCAGCCGTCCGGCGGGGGGAGGAGAGACCCAGTACTTC	CASSRPAGGGETQYF
TRBJ1-2	.	.	TRBV9	TGTGCCAGCAGCCCCTCTGGGGGGAACTATGGCTACACCTTC	CASSPSGGNYGYTF
TRBJ1-3	.	.	TRBV5-1	TGCGCCAGCAGCTTGGCCGGAGGGGTCGGTGGAAACACCATATATTTT	CASSLAGGVGGNTIYF
TRBJ1-5	TRBD1	.	TRBV27	TGTGCCAGCAGAACGCTGGGGACAGGGGGCTCCAATCAGCCCCAGCATTTT	CASRTLGTGGSNQPQHF
TRBJ2-5	TRBD1	.	TRBV6-5	TGTGCCAGCATATCGGGACAGGGGTTTTCGGAGACCCAGTACTTC	CASISGQGFSETQYF
TRBJ2-3	TRBD2	.	TRBV6-1	TGTGCCAGCAGTGACCATCTTAGCGGGGGCGGGAGGGATACGCAGTATTTT	CASSDHLSGGGRDTQYF
TRBJ1-4	.	.	TRBV6-6	TGTGCCAGCCTGGCTCCGGGTGAAAAACTGTTTTTT	CASLAPGEKLFF
TRBJ2-5	.	.	TRBV2	TGTGCCAGCAGAGGGGACCAAGAGACCCAGTACTTC	CASRGDQETQYF
TRBJ1-6	.	.	TRBV18	TGTGCCAGCTGGTTCGGACAGTTTAATTCACCCCTCCACTTT	CASWFGQFNSPLHF
TRBJ1-1	TRBD1	.	TRBV5-5	TGTGCCAGCAGCTACAACAGGGGTAGGAACACTGAAGCTTTCTTT	CASSYNRGRNTEAFF
TRBJ1-2	TRBD1	.	TRBV12-5	TGTGCTAGTGGTGCCGGACAGGGCTATGGCTACACCTTC	CASGAGQGYGYTF
TRBJ1-5	.	.	TRBV2	TGTGCCAGCAGTACTCAAACGGTCAATCAGCCCCAGCATTTT	CASSTQTVNQPQHF
TRBJ1-4	TRBD1	.	TRBV15	TGTGCCACCAGCTGGACAGGGGCTAATGAAAAACTGTTTTTT	CATSWTGANEKLFF
TRBJ2-1	.	.	TRBV6-4	TGTGCCAGCAGTGTAGCACAAGGGGCCTACAATGAGCAGTTCTTC	CASSVAQGAYNEQFF
TRBJ1-2	.	.	TRBV7-9	TGTGCCAGCAGCTTAGCCGATCCAGGGGTCTATGGCTACACCTTC	CASSLADPGVYGYTF
TRBJ1-4	.	.	TRBV6-5	TGTGCCAGCAGTTTGGGCCTTGATAGGGAAAAACTGTTTTTT	CASSLGLDREKLFF
TRBJ2-1	TRBD2	.	TRBV5-1	TGCGCCAGCGTCTCGGGGGGAGGGAATGAGCAGTTCTTC	CASVSGGGNEQFF
TRBJ1-5	TRBD1	.	TRBV6-5	TGTGCCAGCAGTAAGGGACAGGTGAATCAGCCCCAGCATTTT	CASSKGQVNQPQHF
TRBJ1-2	TRBD1	.	TRBV3-1/TRBV3-2	TGTGCCAGCAGTGGACAGGGGGTAAACTATGGCTACACCTTC	CASSGQGVNYGYTF
TRBJ2-1	.	.	TRBV12-5	TGTGCTAGTGGACTGACATCGCAACAGTTCTTC	CASGLTSQQFF
TRBJ2-3	TRBD2	.	TRBV5-1	TGCGCCAGCAGCTGGAGGACTAGCGGAAGCACAGATACGCAGTATTTT	CASSWRTSGSTDTQYF
TRBJ1-6	.	.	TRBV19	TGTGCCAGTAGGACTGGCATCGGGAATTCACCCCTCCACTTT	CASRTGIGNSPLHF
TRBJ2-3	.	.	TRBV5-1	TGCGCCAGCAGCTCACGCCCCTGGCAAGTTAGCACAGATACGCAGTATTTT	CASSSRPWQVSTDTQYF
TRBJ1-1	TRBD1	once	TRBV19	TGTGCCAGTAGTCGGACCGGGACAGGGGGGCGTGGGAACACTGAAGCTTTCTTT	CASSRTGTGGRGNTEAFF
TRBJ2-7	TRBD1	.	TRBV5-1	TGCGCCAGCAGCTTGCAGGGACAGGTCTCCTACGAGCAGTACTTC	CASSLQGQVSYEQYF
TRBJ2-1	.	.	TRBV7-2	TGTGCCAGCAGCTACCTACCTGCGGGTCGACTCTACAATGAGCAGTTCTTC	CASSYLPAGRLYNEQFF
TRBJ1-3	.	.	TRBV18	TGTGCCAGCTCACCAACGGGACAAGCTGGAAACACCATATATTTT	CASSPTGQAGNTIYF
TRBJ2-5	.	.	TRBV7-9	TGTGCCAGCACCTCGGTCCAAGAGACCCAGTACTTC	CASTSVQETQYF
TRBJ1-1	TRBD1	.	TRBV19	TGTGCCAGTAGTTCTATGACAGGGGTGAACACTGAAGCTTTCTTT	CASSSMTGVNTEAFF
TRBJ2-1	TRBD2	.	TRBV27	TGTGCCAGCAGTTTAGTAGCGGGGGGCTACAATGAGCAGTTCTTC	CASSLVAGGYNEQFF
TRBJ2-5	.	.	TRBV7-2	TGTGCCAGCAGCTTAGGCGGGCAAGAGACCCAGTACTTC	CASSLGGQETQYF